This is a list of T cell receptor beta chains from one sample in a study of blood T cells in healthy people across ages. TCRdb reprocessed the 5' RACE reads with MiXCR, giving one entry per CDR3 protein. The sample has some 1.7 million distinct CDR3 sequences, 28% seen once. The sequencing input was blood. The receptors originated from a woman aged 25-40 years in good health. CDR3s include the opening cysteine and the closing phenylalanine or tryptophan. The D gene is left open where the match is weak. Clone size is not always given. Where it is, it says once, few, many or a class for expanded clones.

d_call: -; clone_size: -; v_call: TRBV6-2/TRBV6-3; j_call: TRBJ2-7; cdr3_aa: CASNPGTLDYEQYF; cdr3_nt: TGTGCCAGCAACCCCGGGACATTAGACTACGAGCAGTACTTC
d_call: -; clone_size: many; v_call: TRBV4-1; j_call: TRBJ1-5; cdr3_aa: CASSQVMGRNQPQHF; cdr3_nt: TGCGCCAGCAGCCAAGTCATGGGGCGCAATCAGCCCCAGCATTTT
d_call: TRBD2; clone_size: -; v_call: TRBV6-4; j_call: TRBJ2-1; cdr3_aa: CASSDSWTRGLNEQFF; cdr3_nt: TGTGCCAGCAGTGACTCATGGACTAGGGGATTAAATGAGCAGTTCTTC
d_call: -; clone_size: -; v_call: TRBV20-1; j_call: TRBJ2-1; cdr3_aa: CSASRQGARNEQFF; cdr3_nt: TGCAGTGCTAGTCGTCAGGGAGCTAGAAATGAGCAGTTCTTC
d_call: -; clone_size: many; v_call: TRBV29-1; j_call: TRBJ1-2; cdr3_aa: CSVEDLRGGGYGYTF; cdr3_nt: TGCAGCGTTGAAGACCTGAGGGGGGGGGGCTATGGCTACACCTTC
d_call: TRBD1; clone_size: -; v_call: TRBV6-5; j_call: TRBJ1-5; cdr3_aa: CASSYQRTGAGNQPQHF; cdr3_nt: TGTGCCAGCAGTTACCAAAGGACAGGGGCGGGCAATCAGCCCCAGCATTTT
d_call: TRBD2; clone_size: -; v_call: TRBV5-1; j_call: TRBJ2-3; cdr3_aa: CASSPPGGGDTQYF; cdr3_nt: TGCGCCAGCAGCCCACCGGGGGGTGGAGATACGCAGTATTTT
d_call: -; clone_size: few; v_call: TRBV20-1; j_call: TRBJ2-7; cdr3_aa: CSARGNRDNEQYF; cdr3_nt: TGCAGTGCTAGAGGTAACAGGGACAATGAGCAGTACTTC
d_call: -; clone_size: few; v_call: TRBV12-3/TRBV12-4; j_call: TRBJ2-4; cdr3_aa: CTSSLWPANIQYF; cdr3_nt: TGTACCAGCAGTTTATGGCCAGCTAACATTCAGTACTTC
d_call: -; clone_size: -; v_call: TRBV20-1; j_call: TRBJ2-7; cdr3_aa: CSADRDTSYEQYF; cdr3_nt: TGCAGTGCTGACCGGGACACTTCCTACGAGCAGTACTTC
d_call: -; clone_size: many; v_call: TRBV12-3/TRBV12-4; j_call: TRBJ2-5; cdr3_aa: CASRDIQETQYF; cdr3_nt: TGTGCCAGCCGGGACATACAAGAGACCCAGTACTTC
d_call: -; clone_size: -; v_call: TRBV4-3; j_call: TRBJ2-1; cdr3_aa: CASSQGRGWNAQFF; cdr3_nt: TGCGCCAGCAGCCAAGGCAGGGGTTGGAATGCGCAGTTCTTC
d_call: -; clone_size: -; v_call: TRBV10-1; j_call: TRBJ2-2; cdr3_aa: CASKGSVAGERFF; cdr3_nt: TGCGCCAGCAAGGGCAGTGTGGCCGGGGAGCGGTTTTTT
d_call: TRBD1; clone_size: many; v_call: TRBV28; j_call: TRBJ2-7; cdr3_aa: CASRLRDRGDYEQYF; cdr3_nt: TGTGCCAGCAGGCTTAGGGACAGGGGCGACTACGAGCAGTACTTC
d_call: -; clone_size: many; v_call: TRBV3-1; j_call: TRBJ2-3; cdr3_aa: CASRPTKTDTQYF; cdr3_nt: TGTGCCAGCAGGCCTACGAAAACAGATACGCAGTATTTT
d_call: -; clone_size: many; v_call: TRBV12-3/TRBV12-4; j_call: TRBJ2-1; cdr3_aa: CASSFRTTANDEQFF; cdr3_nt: TGTGCCAGCAGTTTTCGGACTACGGCGAACGATGAGCAGTTCTTC
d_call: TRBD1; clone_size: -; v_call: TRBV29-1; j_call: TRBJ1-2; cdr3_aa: CSVDKTGGGYTF; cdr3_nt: TGCAGCGTTGACAAGACAGGGGGCGGCTACACCTTC
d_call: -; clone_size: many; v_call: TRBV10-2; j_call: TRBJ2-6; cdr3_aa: CASSETAGANVLTF; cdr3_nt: TGCGCCAGCAGTGAAACAGCTGGGGCCAACGTCCTGACTTTC
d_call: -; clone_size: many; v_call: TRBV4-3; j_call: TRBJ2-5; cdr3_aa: CASSQGRVGETQYF; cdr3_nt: TGCGCCAGCAGCCAAGGGAGGGTGGGGGAGACCCAGTACTTC